This passage covers 29 T cell receptor beta chains from one sample sequenced in a study of T cell changes during pregnancy in multiple sclerosis. Clones were read by immunoSEQ multiplex PCR, and TCRdb kept only the in-frame ones, dropping some. This table has tens of thousands of clones, approximately 92% appearing once. Sample: CD8+ T cells from peripheral blood mononuclear cells, taken in the third trimester of pregnancy. Receptors originate from a female donor with multiple sclerosis, enrolled in a pregnancy study.

This clone has more than one count but fewer than ten. This rearrangement joins TRBV11-2 to TRBJ1-5; 8 bases align to TRBD1. The CDR3 spans 13 residues. Germline lookup yields CDR1 SGHAT and CDR2 FQNNGV. The ends lost 2 bases at V and 6 bases at J; junction bases unmatched: 0. CDR3 sequence reads: CASSLQGAQPQHF. CDR3 nucleotide sequence: TGTGCCAGCAGCTTACAGGGGGCTCAGCCCCAGCATTTT. The variable domain in full, with the rest retrieved from reference TRBV11-2 and TRBJ1-5, is EAGVAQSPRYKIIEKRQSVAFWCNPISGHATLYWYQQILGQGPKLLIQFQNNGVVDDSQLPKDRFSAERLKGVDSTLKIQPAKLEDSAVYLCASSLQGAQPQHFGDGTRLSIL.

CDR3 loop: CATRKGEIIYNEQFF. CDR3 nucleotide sequence: TGTGCCACCAGAAAGGGAGAGATAATTTACAATGAGCAGTTCTTC. V usage is TRBV27 and J usage is TRBJ2-1; tentative D call: TRBD2 (5 bases). The CDR3 length is 15 residues. The germline V and J ends were trimmed by 10 bases and 4 bases, with 20 bases remaining between them. Germline loops: CDR1 MNHEY, CDR2 SMNVEV (reference sequence).

V is TRBV27 and J is TRBJ2-5; tentative D call: TRBD2 (5 bases). Germline V lookup: CDR1 MNHEY, CDR2 SMNVEV (reference sequence). This CDR3 has 13 amino acids. Deletions cut 3 bases from V and 4 bases from J, with 9 bases between. This chain's CDR3 is CASSFFRGETQYF. In DNA, the CDR3 is TGTGCCAGCAGTTTCTTTCGGGGAGAGACCCAGTACTTC.

This chain uses TRBV7-9 with TRBJ2-1, with 10 bases matching TRBD2. The CDR3 consists of 16 residues. Per the germline V gene, CDR1 is SEHNR and CDR2 is FQNEAQ (reference sequence). J lost 2 bases, V lost 5 bases, and 6 bases had no gene match. The CDR3 here is CASSIPGLATYNEQFF. The CDR3 DNA reads TGTGCCAGCAGCATACCGGGACTAGCGACCTACAATGAGCAGTTCTTC.

This chain uses TRBV6-6 with TRBJ2-3; 8 nucleotides line up with TRBD2. CDR1 and CDR2 (germline): MNHNY, SVGAGI (reference sequence). V was pared by 0 bases and J by 4 bases, with 6 bases of the junction left unmatched. This CDR3 region has 16 residues. The CDR3 loop is CASSYSEREQADTQYF. The CDR3 DNA sequence: TGTGCCAGCAGTTACTCTGAGCGGGAGCAGGCAGATACGCAGTATTTT.

This chain connects TRBV9 to TRBJ2-7; 9 nucleotides line up with TRBD2. In germline, CDR1 is SGDLS, CDR2 YYNGEE. With V trimmed by 0 bases and J by 5 bases, 3 bases remained unmatched. The CDR3 runs to 14 residues. The CDR3 DNA reads TGTGCCAGCAGCGTAGCTAGCGGGGCGAACGAGCAGTACTTC. It is translated as CASSVASGANEQYF.

The V call is TRBV19, the J call TRBJ1-1; the D gene is possibly TRBD1 (6 bases). This CDR3 region has 16 residues. Germline CDR1 LNHDA, CDR2 SQIVND (reference sequence). V lost 7 bases and J lost 2, with 20 bases in between. Written as DNA, the CDR3 is TGTGCCAGTACCCCCAGGGGATCGGCGACAAACACTGAAGCTTTCTTT. It is translated as CASTPRGSATNTEAFF.

The chain combines TRBV2 with TRBJ2-1; unclear D gene. Germline V gene sequence: CDR1 SNHLY, CDR2 FYNNEI. The CDR3 covers 14 residues. V lost 4 bases and J 7 bases, leaving 14 bases between the germline ends. The CDR3 region has the DNA TGTGCCAGCAGTGCCGGCGGCGCCGGGAATGAGCAGTTCTTC. As protein: CASSAGGAGNEQFF.

The V gene is TRBV29-1, the J gene TRBJ2-7; 10 nucleotides match TRBD1. V lost 4 bases and J lost 5; bases outside the gene matches: 8. Per the germline V gene, CDR1 is SQVTM and CDR2 is ANQGSEA. The CDR3 is 14 residues long. This CDR3 is CSVVGGQGTNEQYF. The CDR3 DNA reads as TGCAGCGTTGTCGGGGGACAGGGGACAAACGAGCAGTACTTC.

This chain connects TRBV19 to TRBJ2-7, with TRBD2 matching over 12 bases. The trim removed 5 bases at V and 0 bases at J, leaving 2 bases unmatched. This CDR3 has 15 residues. From germline, CDR1 is LNHDA and CDR2 SQIVND (reference sequence). Written as DNA, the CDR3 is TGTGCCAGTAGTCTAGCGGGAGGGTTCTCCTACGAGCAGTACTTC. Its protein is CASSLAGGFSYEQYF.

This sequence joins TRBV7-8 and TRBJ2-1; 10 positions match TRBD2. The CDR3 contains 15 residues. Germline CDR1 reads SGHVS; CDR2 reads FQNEAQ. With 1 base clipped from V and 8 bases from J, the junction kept 5 bases outside the gene matches. CDR3 bases: TGTGCCAGCAGCTTAGGAGCGGGAGGGATCCATGAGCAGTTCTTC. Encoded protein: CASSLGAGGIHEQFF. The entire variable domain, with the rest obtained from reference TRBV7-8 and TRBJ2-1, is as follows: GAGVSQSPRYKVAKRGQDVALRCDPISGHVSLFWYQQALGQGPEFLTYFQNEAQLDKSGLPSDRFFAERPEGSVSTLKIQRTQQEDSAVYLCASSLGAGGIHEQFFGPGTRLTVL.

V gene TRBV9 combines with J gene TRBJ2-3; 11 bases are shared with TRBD2. V lost 0 bases, J lost 4 bases, and 4 bases stayed unmatched. Germline-derived CDR1 and CDR2 are SGDLS and YYNGEE. The CDR3 totals 16 residues. CDR3 in DNA: TGTGCCAGCAGCGTAGTAGCGGGGGGGCCGGCAGATACGCAGTATTTT. Its protein is CASSVVAGGPADTQYF.

The chain employs TRBV2 and TRBJ2-1; D not certain. The CDR3 sequence is 14 residues long. Trimming removed 3 bases at V and 5 bases at J, with 11 bases between. The V gene's germline CDR1 is SNHLY and CDR2 FYNNEI. The CDR3 nucleotides read TGTGCCAGCAGTGAGTCCCCAGATGACAATGAGCAGTTCTTC. Protein sequence: CASSESPDDNEQFF.

The chain is built from TRBV9 and TRBJ2-7; 10 bases are shared with TRBD2. The length of the CDR3 is 13 residues. J was trimmed by 9 bases and V by 0 bases; bases with no gene match: 3. Germline V lookup: CDR1 SGDLS, CDR2 YYNGEE. Here the CDR3 reads CASSVASGGGQYF. CDR3 in DNA: TGTGCCAGCAGCGTAGCTAGCGGGGGAGGGCAGTACTTC.

Of note for this clone: Other DNA sequences within the sample encode an identical CDR3. The chain recombines TRBV4-2 with TRBJ2-7; possible D gene TRBD2, 6 bases. V was clipped by 2 bases and J by 5 bases, with 16 bases between them. The CDR3 totals 15 residues. Germline CDR1 and CDR2: LGHNA and YNFKEQ. CDR3 region: CASSQSRAGNDEQYF. As DNA, the CDR3 is TGTGCCAGCAGCCAATCTCGGGCGGGGAATGACGAGCAGTACTTC.

This clone was observed once. This chain uses TRBV13 with TRBJ2-7; possible D gene TRBD1, 6 bases. Germline V gives CDR1 PRHDT, CDR2 FYEKMQ (reference sequence). The V end was cut by 2 bases, the J end by 5 bases, with 19 bases between. CDR3 length: 16 residues. In nucleotides, the CDR3 is TGTGCCAGCAGCTTAAGCAGGGGTTCGCAGGTCCACGAGCAGTACTTC. It yields the protein CASSLSRGSQVHEQYF.

J is TRBJ1-1 and V is TRBV5-1; D unclear. Looked up from germline, CDR1 is SGHRS and CDR2 is YFSETQ. V dropped 0 bases and J dropped 0 bases, with 9 bases sitting between them. The CDR3 has 15 amino acids. Here the CDR3 reads CASSLDEGMNTEAFF. The CDR3 coding sequence is TGCGCCAGCAGCTTGGATGAGGGAATGAACACTGAAGCTTTCTTT. The variable domain in full, with the rest retrieved from reference TRBV5-1 and TRBJ1-1, is KAGVTQTPRYLIKTRGQQVTLSCSPISGHRSVSWYQQTPGQGLQFLFEYFSETQRNKGNFPGRFSGRQFSNSRSEMNVSTLELGDSALYLCASSLDEGMNTEAFFGQGTRLTVV.

The chain carries TRBV15 and TRBJ2-7; TRBD2 agrees at 11 bases. Trimming at V came to 1 base and at J to 0 bases, leaving 11 bases not matched to a gene. This CDR3 is built from 19 residues. Germline values: CDR1 LNHNV, CDR2 YYDKDF (reference sequence). The CDR3 DNA sequence: TGTGCCACCAGCAGAGGATGGGCTAGCGGGGGGTCGAGCTCCTACGAGCAGTACTTC. Protein product: CATSRGWASGGSSSYEQYF.

This clone has a handful of counts. V is TRBV6-5 and J is TRBJ1-5; D is ambiguous. CDR1 is MNHEY, CDR2 SVGAGI, per germline. This CDR3 is 13 amino acids long. The V and J ends lost 2 bases and 8 bases respectively, with 10 bases between them. CDR3 DNA sequence: TGTGCCAGCAGTTACGGCGGCGGAGAGCCCCAGCATTTT. It is translated as CASSYGGGEPQHF.

The V gene is TRBV27, the J gene TRBJ2-7, with 7 bases that match TRBD2. There are 14 residues in the CDR3. From germline, CDR1 is MNHEY and CDR2 SMNVEV (reference sequence). V was clipped by 5 bases and J by 5 bases; unmatched bases: 9. CDR3 nucleotide sequence: TGTGCCAGCAGTATTCGACTAGCTCTCGACGAGCAGTACTTC. It specifies CASSIRLALDEQYF.

This clone appeared once. This chain uses TRBV6-5 with TRBJ2-3; 7 bases match TRBD1. Trimming removed 4 bases from V and 3 bases from J; junction bases left unmatched: 7. This CDR3 is 15 amino acids long. The germline gives CDR1 MNHEY, CDR2 SVGAGI. CDR3 protein: CASSLSPGQTDTQYF. In DNA, the CDR3 is TGTGCCAGCAGTTTGTCCCCGGGACAGACAGATACGCAGTATTTT.

This sequence joins TRBV2 and TRBJ2-3, with TRBD2 as a possible D gene (6 bases). V was trimmed by 7 bases and J by 6 bases, leaving 20 bases between them. Germline CDR1 reads SNHLY; CDR2 reads FYNNEI. This CDR3 contains 15 residues. CDR3 protein: CASIESSGVGDTQYF. The CDR3 DNA reads as TGTGCCAGCATCGAAAGTTCGGGGGTCGGGGATACGCAGTATTTT.

By its share, this clone is medium-sized (0.01 to 0.1%). The chain is built from TRBV7-9 and TRBJ2-1; D may be TRBD2 (6 bases). The V end was cut by 5 bases, the J end by 3 bases, with 20 bases between. Germline loops: CDR1 SEHNR, CDR2 FQNEAQ (reference sequence). This CDR3 spans 17 amino acids. CDR3 coding DNA: TGTGCCAGCAGCCCTCCCTTGTCGGGAGTATACTACAATGAGCAGTTCTTC. Amino acid sequence: CASSPPLSGVYYNEQFF.

This sequence joins TRBV14 and TRBJ2-5, with a tentative D call TRBD2 (6 bases). Per germline, CDR1 SGHDN and CDR2 FVKESK. The CDR3 is made up of 14 amino acids. The germline V and J ends were trimmed by 4 bases and 7 bases, with 16 bases remaining between them. The CDR3 DNA follows: TGTGCCAGCAGCCCCCGGGACTCCTTACTGACCCAGTACTTC. Protein product: CASSPRDSLLTQYF.

This chain's CDR3 is CASMVGESTDTQYF. The DNA for the CDR3 is TGTGCCAGCATGGTCGGAGAGAGCACAGATACGCAGTATTTT. The chain couples TRBV2 to TRBJ2-3; D call uncertain. Trimming took 7 bases from V and 0 from J, leaving 11 bases between them. Germline CDR1 reads SNHLY; CDR2 reads FYNNEI. The CDR3 is 14 residues long.

The chain carries TRBV9 and TRBJ1-4; D may be TRBD1 (6 bases). V was clipped by 4 bases and J by 7 bases, with 17 bases between them. This CDR3 has 15 amino acids. CDR1 is SGDLS, CDR2 YYNGEE, per germline. The CDR3 sequence is CASSPEGVLGEKLFF. The CDR3 DNA follows: TGTGCCAGCAGCCCCGAGGGGGTATTGGGTGAAAAACTGTTTTTT.

This chain connects TRBV27 to TRBJ2-5; 16 nucleotides line up with TRBD2. This CDR3 comprises 15 residues. CDR1 is MNHEY and CDR2 is SMNVEV in the germline V gene (reference sequence). Trimming removed 2 bases from V and 14 bases from J; junction bases left unmatched: 8. The CDR3 DNA reads TGTGCCAGCAGTTTAGTAGGGACTAGCGGGGGGGCCCTATACTTC. Translation gives CASSLVGTSGGALYF.

The CDR3: CASSLTSGRQTQYF. In DNA, the CDR3 is TGTGCCAGCAGCCTTACTAGCGGTAGGCAGACCCAGTACTTC. The rearrangement joins TRBV6-5 to TRBJ2-5; 8 bases line up with TRBD2. Per germline, CDR1 MNHEY and CDR2 SVGAGI. CDR3 length equals 14 residues. V shed 6 bases, J shed 6 bases, and the junction held 9 bases outside the gene matches.

This sequence joins TRBV7-7 and TRBJ2-7, with 8 bases that match TRBD1. CDR3 size: 14 residues. With 5 bases clipped from V and 2 bases from J, the junction kept 5 bases outside the gene matches. The germline CDR1 and CDR2 sequences are SSHAT and FNYEAQ (reference sequence). The CDR3: CASSPGTGPYEQYF. DNA for the CDR3: TGTGCCAGCAGCCCCGGGACAGGACCCTACGAGCAGTACTTC.